This TCR beta chain was recovered during a study of HIV-infected patients and healthy controls. Study results and caveats: Compared with healthy controls, HIV-infected patients showed less CDR3 sharing between individuals.

Alpha and beta constant-region primers primed reverse transcription of around 500 ng RNA. Alpha and beta chain libraries were made separately by chain-specific third strand synthesis with multiplexing indices. The cDNA received a 5' RACE adapter containing a random hexamer plus an SP2 sequencing primer site. TCRdb reprocessed the 5' RACE reads with MiXCR, giving one entry per CDR3 protein. The table shows around 11,000 distinct CDR3 sequences, with roughly 5.7% occurring only once. Germline V gene data show CDR1 as SGHNT and CDR2 as YENEEA. V was trimmed by 3 bases and J by 7 bases, leaving 21 bases between them. The CDR3 spans 16 residues. This clonotype appeared many times. Its target is not known. Follow-up blood was drawn about 14 weeks, roughly three months, after antiretroviral therapy began. Whole blood was used without fractionation, so all unsorted peripheral T cells were included. A 2.5 ml peripheral blood sample was taken for RNA.

The TCR originated in an adult with HIV infection. The donor label of this sample is uncertain. The V gene is TRBV11-3, the J gene TRBJ2-5, with TRBD2 as a possible D gene (6 bases). This sample comprised blood, obtained during antiretroviral therapy. The CDR3 DNA follows: TGTGCCAGCAGCTTCTTCAGGACATCGTTGGGGGGGACCCAGTACTTC. This gives the protein CASSFFRTSLGGTQYF.